Each of the 10 T cell receptor beta chains below was sequenced from the same sample in a study of blood T cell repertoires in COVID-19. The protocol was immunoSEQ multiplex PCR, while the TCRdb copy is restricted to in-frame clones and leaves out a portion. The sample shows tens of thousands of clones, 70% to 90% of them seen only once. Source material: peripheral blood. The receptor source for this set is a human donor in a cohort sampled during active COVID-19.

The chain carries TRBV19 and TRBJ2-7; TRBD1 matches at 9 bases. The CDR3 is 15 amino acids. V was clipped by 6 bases and J by 3 bases; unmatched bases: 9. Per germline, CDR1 LNHDA and CDR2 SQIVND (reference sequence). CDR3 loop: CASRGPGTGSYEQYF. The CDR3, as DNA: TGTGCCAGTAGGGGCCCCGGGACAGGGAGCTACGAGCAGTACTTC.

The chain couples TRBV28 to TRBJ1-5; the match to TRBD1 covers 8 bases. The CDR3 totals 15 residues. The germline V gene encodes CDR1 MDHEN and CDR2 SYDVKM. Trimming removed 8 bases from V and 2 bases from J; junction bases left unmatched: 8. CDR3 coding DNA: TGTGCCAGCTCCCTATCACAGGGGGGCAATCAGCCCCAGCATTTT. Protein sequence: CASSLSQGGNQPQHF.

This clone was detected a few times. The CDR3, as DNA: TGTGCCAGCAGCTTAGCAGCAAACTACGAGCAGTACTTC. It specifies CASSLAANYEQYF. The chain uses TRBV7-9 and TRBJ2-7; no firm D call. CDR3 length: 13 residues. The germline V and J ends were trimmed by 0 bases and 3 bases, with 6 bases remaining between them. Germline V gives CDR1 SEHNR, CDR2 FQNEAQ (reference sequence).

The chain employs TRBV6-2 or TRBV6-3 and TRBJ2-7, with 10 bases aligning to TRBD1. The germline V gene has CDR1 MNHEY and CDR2 SVGEGT. V was pared by 6 bases and J by 3 bases, with 5 bases of the junction left unmatched. This CDR3 region has 14 residues. CDR3 sequence: CASSRTGGFYEQYF. As DNA, the CDR3 is TGTGCCAGCAGCAGGACAGGGGGGTTCTACGAGCAGTACTTC.

This clone was found a few times. CDR3 loop: CASSLRGIQTGAFF. The CDR3 DNA reads as TGTGCCAGCAGCCTACGCGGCATCCAGACCGGGGCTTTCTTT. This chain uses TRBV5-4 with TRBJ1-1; D not resolved. Per the germline V gene, CDR1 is SGHNT and CDR2 is YYREEE (reference sequence). Trimming removed 4 bases at V and 11 bases at J, with 21 bases between. The CDR3 runs 14 residues. Drawing the rest from reference TRBV5-4 and TRBJ1-1, the complete variable domain is ETGVTQSPTHLIKTRGQQVTLRCSSQSGHNTVSWYQQALGQGPQFIFQYYREEENGRGNFPPRFSGLQFPNYSSELNVNALELDDSALYLCASSLRGIQTGAFFGQGTRLTVV.

The chain uses TRBV27 and TRBJ1-1; 10 nucleotides match TRBD1. The CDR3 sequence is 15 residues long. With 5 bases clipped from V and 5 bases from J, the junction kept 8 bases outside the gene matches. CDR1 MNHEY and CDR2 SMNVEV come from the germline V gene (reference sequence). CDR3 residues: CASSLTRDRGTEAFF. CDR3 nucleotide sequence: TGTGCCAGCAGTCTCACTAGGGACAGGGGAACTGAAGCTTTCTTT.

This clone was seen a single time. The chain joins TRBV28 to TRBJ1-5; weak D call: TRBD1 (6 bases). Germline assignment: CDR1 MDHEN and CDR2 SYDVKM. V was clipped by 5 bases and J by 0 bases, with 14 bases between them. The length of the CDR3 is 16 residues. The CDR3 protein is CASSRRQVYSNQPQHF. The CDR3 coding sequence is TGTGCCAGCAGTAGACGACAGGTCTATAGCAATCAGCCCCAGCATTTT.

The count of this clone is one. The chain combines TRBV10-3 with TRBJ2-7; 9 positions agree with TRBD1. This CDR3 is built from 14 residues. Germline V gives CDR1 ENHRY, CDR2 SYGVKD. V lost 3 bases to trimming and J lost 7 bases; unmatched junction nucleotides: 7. In DNA, the CDR3 is TGTGCCATCAGTGAAGGGACAGGGTCGGGTGAGCAGTACTTC. Amino acids: CAISEGTGSGEQYF.

The chain uses TRBV18 and TRBJ1-4; perhaps TRBD1 as D (5 bases). CDR1 is KGHSH, CDR2 LQKENI, per germline. Trimming shortened V by 2 bases and J by 5 bases, and 12 bases separated the two germline ends. The CDR3 contains 15 residues. CDR3 protein: CASSPRAGQNEKLFF. Here the CDR3 DNA reads TGTGCCAGCTCACCAAGGGCAGGGCAGAATGAAAAACTGTTTTTT. The whole variable domain, filled in from reference TRBV18 and TRBJ1-4, reads NAGVMQNPRHLVRRRGQEARLRCSPMKGHSHVYWYRQLPEEGLKFMVYLQKENIIDESGMPKERFSAEFPKEGPSILRIQQVVRGDSAAYFCASSPRAGQNEKLFFGSGTQLSVL.

The chain couples TRBV18 to TRBJ2-3, with TRBD2 matching 8 bases. CDR1 is KGHSH and CDR2 is LQKENI in the germline V gene. Unmatched junction bases numbered 3, after V lost 6 bases and J lost 1 base. There are 14 residues in the CDR3. The CDR3 protein is CASSPGGGTDTQYF. DNA of the CDR3: TGTGCCAGCTCCCCCGGGGGGGGCACAGATACGCAGTATTTT.